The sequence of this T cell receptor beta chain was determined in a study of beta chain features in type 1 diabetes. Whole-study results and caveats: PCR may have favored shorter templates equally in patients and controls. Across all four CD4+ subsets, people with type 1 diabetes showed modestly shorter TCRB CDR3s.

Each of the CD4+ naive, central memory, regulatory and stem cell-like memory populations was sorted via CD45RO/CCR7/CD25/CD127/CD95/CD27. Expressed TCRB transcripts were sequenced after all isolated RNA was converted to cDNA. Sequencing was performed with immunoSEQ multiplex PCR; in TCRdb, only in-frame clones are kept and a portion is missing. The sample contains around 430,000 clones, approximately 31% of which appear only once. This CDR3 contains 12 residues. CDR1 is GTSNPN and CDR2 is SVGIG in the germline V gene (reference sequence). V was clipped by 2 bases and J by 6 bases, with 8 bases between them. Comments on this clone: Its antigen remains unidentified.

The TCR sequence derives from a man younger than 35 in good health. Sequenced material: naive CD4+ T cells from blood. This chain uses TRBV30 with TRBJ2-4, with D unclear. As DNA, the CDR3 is TGTGCCTGGAGTCTGGGTGGAAACATTCAGTACTTC. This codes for CAWSLGGNIQYF.